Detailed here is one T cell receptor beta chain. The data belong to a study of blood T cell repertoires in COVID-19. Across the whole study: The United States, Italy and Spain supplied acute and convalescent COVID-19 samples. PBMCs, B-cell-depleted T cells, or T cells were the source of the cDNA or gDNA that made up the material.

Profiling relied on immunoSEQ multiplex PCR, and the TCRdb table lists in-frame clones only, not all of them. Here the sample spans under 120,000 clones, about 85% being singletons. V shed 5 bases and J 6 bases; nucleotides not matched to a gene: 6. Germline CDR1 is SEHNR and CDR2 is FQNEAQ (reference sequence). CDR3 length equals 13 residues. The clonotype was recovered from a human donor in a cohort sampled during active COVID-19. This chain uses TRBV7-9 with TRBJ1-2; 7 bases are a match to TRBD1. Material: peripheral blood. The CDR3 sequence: CASSLSGGDGYTF. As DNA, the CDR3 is TGTGCCAGCAGCCTCTCAGGGGGAGATGGCTACACCTTC.